Listed here are 29 T cell receptor beta chains from one sample, sequenced in a study of cytomegalovirus exposure and HLA in healthy donors. PCR employed 60 Vbeta and 13 Jbeta primers. Produced via immunoSEQ multiplex PCR; TCRdb's table is partial and in-frame only. The top ten clones hold 7.5% to 9% of a sample with over 85,000 clones, 75% to 80% of them seen once. The sample consisted of PBMCs. These receptors all come from a female donor in good health and CMV-seronegative.

The chain has TRBV7-2 and TRBJ2-7; 10 bases match TRBD2. With V trimmed by 4 bases and J by 7 bases, 16 bases remained unmatched. This CDR3 contains 17 residues. Germline V gives CDR1 SGHTA, CDR2 FQGNSA. This CDR3 is CASSYTGTSAKMGEQYF. CDR3 nucleotides: TGTGCCAGCAGCTACACCGGGACTAGCGCAAAAATGGGAGAGCAGTACTTC.

V gene TRBV7-9 combines with J gene TRBJ1-6; a weak D match, TRBD1 (6 bases). V was clipped by 5 bases and J by 4 bases, with 9 bases between them. The CDR3 has 14 amino acids. The V gene's germline CDR1 is SEHNR and CDR2 FQNEAQ (reference sequence). The CDR3 nucleotides read TGTGCCAGCAGCGCGGACAGTTATAATTCACCCCTCCACTTT. This translates into CASSADSYNSPLHF.

This clone was counted a single time. The chain is built from TRBV2 and TRBJ1-5, with D unclear. This CDR3 is built from 13 residues. The germline V and J ends were trimmed by 5 bases and 5 bases, with 10 bases remaining between them. In germline, CDR1 is SNHLY, CDR2 FYNNEI. The CDR3 DNA reads TGTGCCAGCAGTCAAGACCGGGATCAGCCCCAGCATTTT. Translating gives CASSQDRDQPQHF.

The chain recombines TRBV2 with TRBJ1-6; D might be TRBD1 (5 bases). CDR1 SNHLY and CDR2 FYNNEI come from the germline V gene. The CDR3 runs 15 residues. V was cut by 2 bases and J by 6 bases, with 11 bases left in between. The CDR3 spells CASSEPRRVNSPLHF. The CDR3 nucleotides read TGTGCCAGCAGTGAACCGCGCAGGGTTAATTCACCCCTCCACTTT.

This clone was detected only a few times. The V and J genes are TRBV4-2 and TRBJ2-5; 7 bases map to TRBD2. CDR1 and CDR2 from the germline V gene are LGHNA and YNFKEQ. CDR3 size: 15 residues. V lost 4 bases, J lost 3 bases, and 8 bases stayed unmatched. The CDR3 DNA reads TGTGCCAGCAGCCCTACTAGCGCCAGGGAAGAGACCCAGTACTTC. This codes for CASSPTSAREETQYF.

The chain joins TRBV19 to TRBJ1-1; possible D gene TRBD1, 5 bases. The CDR3 loop spans 15 amino acids. CDR1 is LNHDA and CDR2 is SQIVND in the germline V gene (reference sequence). V lost 5 bases to trimming and J lost 0 bases, with 13 bases between them. For the CDR3, the DNA is TGTGCCAGTAGTGCCCCCGGGGGATTGAACACTGAAGCTTTCTTT. Translation gives CASSAPGGLNTEAFF.

Only a few counts were recorded for this clone. This chain links TRBV7-8 with TRBJ1-1, with unresolved D. The CDR3 loop spans 13 amino acids. CDR1 is SGHVS, CDR2 FQNEAQ, per germline. The V end lost 3 bases, the J end lost 1 base, and 6 bases lay between the germline ends. The CDR3 loop is CASSFRGNTEAFF. CDR3 coding DNA: TGTGCCAGCAGCTTTAGAGGGAACACTGAAGCTTTCTTT.

This chain's CDR3 is CASSYSDTQYF. In DNA form, the CDR3 reads TGTGCCAGCTCCTACTCAGATACGCAGTATTTT. This chain links TRBV28 with TRBJ2-3; D uncertain. Per germline, CDR1 MDHEN and CDR2 SYDVKM. The CDR3 has 11 residues. Trimming pared 8 bases from V and 4 bases from J, leaving 7 bases between.

The J gene is TRBJ1-2, the V gene TRBV5-1, with D possibly matching TRBD1 (6 bases). This CDR3 region has 16 residues. In germline, CDR1 is SGHRS, CDR2 YFSETQ. V lost 1 base and J 7 bases, leaving 20 bases between the germline ends. The CDR3 reads CASSLFPNVDSFGYTF. CDR3 sequence (DNA): TGCGCCAGCAGCTTGTTCCCGAACGTGGACAGTTTTGGCTACACCTTC. Looking up the rest from reference TRBV5-1 and TRBJ1-2 gives the full variable domain: KAGVTQTPRYLIKTRGQQVTLSCSPISGHRSVSWYQQTPGQGLQFLFEYFSETQRNKGNFPGRFSGRQFSNSRSEMNVSTLELGDSALYLCASSLFPNVDSFGYTFGSGTRLTVV.

This clone is a singleton in its sample. The CDR3 sequence is CASRQSGPSSYGYTF. The CDR3 DNA reads TGTGCCAGCAGACAATCGGGTCCTTCGAGCTATGGCTACACCTTC. The chain uses TRBV6-1 and TRBJ1-2; D ambiguous. Germline V lookup: CDR1 MNHNS, CDR2 SASEGT. V was trimmed by 6 bases and J by 4 bases, leaving 18 bases between them. The CDR3 totals 15 residues.

This clone has only a few counts. The chain recombines TRBV9 with TRBJ2-7; 7 bases agree with TRBD2. This CDR3 contains 15 residues. Germline CDR1 is SGDLS and CDR2 is YYNGEE. The trim removed 4 bases at V and 0 bases at J, leaving 7 bases unmatched. The CDR3 reads CASSTDGGNSYEQYF. CDR3 coding DNA: TGTGCCAGCAGCACTGACGGGGGGAACTCCTACGAGCAGTACTTC.

The gene calls are TRBV30 and TRBJ2-7, with 10 nucleotides matching TRBD2. V lost 0 bases and J lost 7; bases outside the gene matches: 9. The CDR3 totals 15 residues. Per the germline V gene, CDR1 is GTSNPN and CDR2 is SVGIG (reference sequence). The chain's CDR3 is CAWSVWGAGGDEQYF. CDR3 DNA: TGTGCCTGGAGTGTTTGGGGAGCGGGGGGGGATGAGCAGTACTTC.

This clone has more than one count but fewer than ten. In nucleotides, the CDR3 is TGTGCCAGCAGTAGTGGAGGGGTGGGAAAACTGTTTTTT. Translating gives CASSSGGVGKLFF. The rearrangement uses TRBV2 and TRBJ1-4; a weak D match, TRBD1 (5 bases). V shed 5 bases and J shed 10 bases, with 14 bases lying between them. The germline gives CDR1 SNHLY, CDR2 FYNNEI. This CDR3 comprises 13 residues.

This rearrangement joins TRBV28 to TRBJ1-2; no firm D call. CDR1 is MDHEN, CDR2 SYDVKM, per germline. The CDR3 runs 14 residues. CDR3 coding DNA: TGTGCGGTTCAGGCGTTTCGAGCTAACTATGGCTACACCTTC. Its protein is CAVQAFRANYGYTF.

This clone appeared a single time. The genes are TRBV7-9 and TRBJ2-7; 11 bases match TRBD1. Trimming cost V 4 bases and J 10 bases; bases outside gene matches: 6. CDR1 and CDR2 (germline): SEHNR, FQNEAQ (reference sequence). This CDR3 contains 13 residues. This CDR3 is CASSSDGQGAQYF. The CDR3, as DNA: TGTGCCAGCAGCTCCGACGGACAGGGGGCTCAGTACTTC.

This CDR3 reads CASSLLGTGNQPQHF. The DNA of the CDR3 is TGTGCCAGCAGCTTATTGGGGACAGGCAATCAGCCCCAGCATTTT. This chain joins TRBV7-2 and TRBJ1-5, with TRBD1 identical over 7 bases. The junction had 3 bases not matched to a gene; V was cut back by 2 bases and J by 2 bases. The CDR3 runs to 15 residues. Germline V gene data show CDR1 as SGHTA and CDR2 as FQGNSA.

The chain combines TRBV5-6 with TRBJ2-1, with 8 nucleotides matching TRBD2. Germline loops: CDR1 SGHDT, CDR2 YYEEEE. Unmatched junction bases numbered 1, after V lost 2 bases and J lost 6 bases. CDR3 size: 13 residues. The CDR3 DNA sequence: TGTGCCAGCAGCTTACTAGCGGCCAATGAGCAGTTCTTC. It translates to CASSLLAANEQFF.

The chain employs TRBV11-2 and TRBJ2-7; D is uncertain. Per the germline V gene, CDR1 is SGHAT and CDR2 is FQNNGV. Trimming took 5 bases from V and 2 from J, leaving 13 bases between them. This CDR3 region has 14 residues. Here the CDR3 reads CASSPDIQTYEQYF. The CDR3 DNA reads TGTGCCAGCAGCCCCGACATTCAGACCTACGAGCAGTACTTC.

J is TRBJ1-6 and V is TRBV7-9, with 9 bases fitting TRBD1. The trim removed 5 bases at V and 7 bases at J, leaving 3 bases unmatched. Germline assignment: CDR1 SEHNR and CDR2 FQNEAQ (reference sequence). The CDR3 loop spans 14 amino acids. The CDR3 region is CASSRGQGNSPLHF. CDR3 in DNA: TGTGCCAGCAGCCGGGGACAGGGAAATTCACCCCTCCACTTT.

The chain uses TRBV6-6 and TRBJ2-1; 12 bases are shared with TRBD2. With 5 bases clipped from V and 8 bases from J, the junction kept 7 bases outside the gene matches. The CDR3 extends over 15 amino acids. Germline CDR1 MNHNY, CDR2 SVGAGI (reference sequence). CDR3: CASSRLAGVADEQFF. For the CDR3, the DNA is TGTGCCAGCAGTCGACTAGCGGGAGTGGCCGATGAGCAGTTCTTC.

The CDR3 DNA reads TGTGCCAGCAGCCAGCCCGGGACTCTCTTTTTGAGAGATACGCAGTATTTT. Translating gives CASSQPGTLFLRDTQYF. This chain links TRBV4-2 with TRBJ2-3; D is perhaps TRBD2 (6 bases). Germline CDR1 is LGHNA and CDR2 is YNFKEQ. The CDR3 has 17 residues. V was cut by 3 bases and J by 5 bases, with 21 bases left in between.

The V call is TRBV25-1, the J call TRBJ1-6; D is possibly TRBD1 (5 bases). The CDR3 is made up of 12 amino acids. V gave up 7 bases and J gave up 7 bases, with 8 bases separating them. Germline CDR1 reads MGHDK; CDR2 reads SYGVNS. CDR3 nucleotides: TGTGCCAGCACCGCAGGGAATTCACCCCTCCACTTT. Amino acids: CASTAGNSPLHF.

This clone came up once. DNA for the CDR3: TGTGCCAGCAGTTCCAGGGTCCCAGAGACCCAGTACTTC. Protein sequence: CASSSRVPETQYF. The V gene is TRBV28, the J gene TRBJ2-5; maybe TRBD1 (5 bases). This CDR3 contains 13 residues. CDR1 is MDHEN, CDR2 SYDVKM, per germline. Trimming took 4 bases from V and 4 from J, leaving 10 bases between them.

In DNA form, the CDR3 reads TGCGCCAGCAGCGGCGGGACTCGTGGCAATGAGCAGTTCTTC. It codes for CASSGGTRGNEQFF. V is TRBV5-1 and J is TRBJ2-1, with a weak D call TRBD2 (6 bases). Germline V gives CDR1 SGHRS, CDR2 YFSETQ. The CDR3 sequence is 14 residues long. The V and J ends lost 4 bases and 6 bases respectively, with 14 bases between them.

The rearrangement links TRBV27 to TRBJ2-7; the D gene is possibly TRBD2 (5 bases). V lost 3 bases and J 2 bases, leaving 11 bases between the germline ends. CDR3 size: 14 residues. Germline values: CDR1 MNHEY, CDR2 SMNVEV (reference sequence). The DNA for the CDR3 is TGTGCCAGCAGTTTCACGGGAATGGCCTACGAGCAGTACTTC. Its protein is CASSFTGMAYEQYF.

The chain recombines TRBV7-6 with TRBJ2-2; D is uncertain. The CDR3 spans 14 residues. V shed 0 bases and J shed 6 bases, with 8 bases lying between them. CDR1 is SGHVS and CDR2 is FNYEAQ in the germline V gene. CDR3 sequence (DNA): TGTGCCAGCAGCTTAGCAGCCCGGGCCGGGGAGCTGTTTTTT. Protein product: CASSLAARAGELFF.

V usage is TRBV5-4 and J usage is TRBJ1-6; TRBD1 agrees at 10 bases. CDR1 is SGHNT and CDR2 is YYREEE in the germline V gene (reference sequence). V trimming: 4 bases; J trimming: 8 bases; junction bases outside the gene matches: 9. This CDR3 region has 16 residues. For the CDR3, the DNA is TGTGCCAGCAGCGGACCGGGACAGGGGACTCATTCACCCCTCCACTTT. It specifies CASSGPGQGTHSPLHF.

The chain couples TRBV27 to TRBJ2-5; tentatively, D is TRBD1 (6 bases). The CDR3 runs to 15 residues. Germline CDR1 MNHEY, CDR2 SMNVEV (reference sequence). Trimming cost V 5 bases and J 6 bases, with 19 bases left between them. CDR3 in DNA: TGTGCCAGCAGTACCCCGACAGGCATCGTCAAGACCCAGTACTTC. It specifies CASSTPTGIVKTQYF.

The chain recombines TRBV11-2 with TRBJ1-1, with D unclear. There are 14 residues in the CDR3. CDR1 is SGHAT, CDR2 FQNNGV, per germline. V was clipped by 3 bases and J by 4 bases, with 12 bases between them. The CDR3 sequence is CASSFRGRVTEAFF. In DNA form, the CDR3 reads TGTGCCAGCAGCTTCAGAGGGAGAGTCACTGAAGCTTTCTTT.